This section outlines one T cell receptor beta chain sequence together with its context. This sample also contains other DNA sequences that code for the same CDR3. The protocol was immunoSEQ multiplex PCR, while the TCRdb copy is restricted to in-frame clones and leaves out a portion. The repertoire holds around 2,000,000 clones, with approximately 94% as singletons. Germline CDR1 reads LNHDA; CDR2 reads SQIVND (reference sequence). This CDR3 is 14 amino acids long. V was shortened by 2 bases and J by 0 bases, with 5 bases between the two germline ends. The sample is drawn from a study of shared clonotypes between healthy human individuals. CD45RO-negative, CCR7-positively selected cells formed the naive CD8 fraction, excluding terminally differentiated effector memory CD45RA+ cells. Only Caucasian adults living in Nashville, Tennessee made up the donor group.

This sequence was found in a man aged 18 to 30 in good health. Some clones in this sample may be carry-over from other donors' samples. The rearrangement uses TRBV19 and TRBJ2-1; D might be TRBD1 (5 bases). The sequenced sample consisted of naive CD8+ T cells from PBMCs. DNA of the CDR3: TGTGCCAGTAGTATACAGGGCTCCTACAATGAGCAGTTCTTC. Translation gives CASSIQGSYNEQFF.